Below, 5 T cell receptor beta chains from the same sample are listed, as sequenced in a study of T cell changes during pregnancy in multiple sclerosis. Repertoires were generated with immunoSEQ multiplex PCR, while TCRdb's copy carries only in-frame clones and drops some. This sample has tens of thousands of clones, with more than 85% found just once. Sequencing used peripheral blood, obtained before pregnancy. These receptor sequences come from a female donor with multiple sclerosis, enrolled in a pregnancy study.

This rearrangement joins TRBV30 to TRBJ1-1; no definite D call. The germline V gene encodes CDR1 GTSNPN and CDR2 SVGIG (reference sequence). The CDR3 contains 12 residues. V dropped 1 base and J dropped 0 bases, with 3 bases sitting between them. The CDR3, as DNA: TGTGCCTGGAGTGCAGTGAACACTGAAGCTTTCTTT. Encoded protein: CAWSAVNTEAFF.

This clone showed up just a few times. Here the CDR3 reads CASSDSDSNQPQHF. The CDR3 nucleotides read TGCGCCAGCAGTGACTCAGATAGCAATCAGCCCCAGCATTTT. The chain couples TRBV10-2 to TRBJ1-5; no reliable D call. With 3 bases removed from V and 0 bases from J, the gap between germline ends came to 6 bases. This CDR3 region has 14 residues. CDR1 and CDR2 from the germline V gene are WSHSY and SAAADI.

A remark on this clone: Likely a read error: the CDR3 ends without its conserved phenylalanine or tryptophan. No DNA is shown, since the ends of the CDR3 on it are uncertain; the CDR3 is the one TCRdb lists. The gene calls are TRBV2 and TRBJ2-7; the table names TRBD2, a call not compared with the DNA. Counting both end residues, the CDR3 totals 14 amino acids. CDR1 is SNHLY and CDR2 is FYNNEI in the germline V gene. The CDR3 is CASSRTEKTPPGHL.

This clone occurred a few times. This chain links TRBV7-9 with TRBJ2-2; the D gene is possibly TRBD1 (5 bases). The CDR3 loop spans 12 amino acids. The germline V and J ends were trimmed by 0 bases and 13 bases, with 9 bases remaining between them. Germline CDR1 SEHNR, CDR2 FQNEAQ (reference sequence). The DNA for the CDR3 is TGTGCCAGCAGCTTAGCCCAGGGATCGCTGTTTTTT. Residues: CASSLAQGSLFF.

The V and J genes are TRBV7-2 and TRBJ2-1; 8 nucleotides align to TRBD2. Germline CDR1 and CDR2: SGHTA and FQGNSA. The CDR3 covers 17 residues. The V segment lost 2 bases and the J segment 5 bases; nucleotides outside the gene matches: 11. The CDR3 region has the DNA TGTGCCAGCAGCTTACCTGCTCCGGGAGGGGGGGACAATGAGCAGTTCTTC. This translates into CASSLPAPGGGDNEQFF. Full variable domain (outside the CDR3, taken from reference TRBV7-2 and TRBJ2-1): GAGVSQSPSNKVTEKGKDVELRCDPISGHTALYWYRQSLGQGLEFLIYFQGNSAPDKSGLPSDRFSAERTGGSVSTLTIQRTQQEDSAVYLCASSLPAPGGGDNEQFFGPGTRLTVL.